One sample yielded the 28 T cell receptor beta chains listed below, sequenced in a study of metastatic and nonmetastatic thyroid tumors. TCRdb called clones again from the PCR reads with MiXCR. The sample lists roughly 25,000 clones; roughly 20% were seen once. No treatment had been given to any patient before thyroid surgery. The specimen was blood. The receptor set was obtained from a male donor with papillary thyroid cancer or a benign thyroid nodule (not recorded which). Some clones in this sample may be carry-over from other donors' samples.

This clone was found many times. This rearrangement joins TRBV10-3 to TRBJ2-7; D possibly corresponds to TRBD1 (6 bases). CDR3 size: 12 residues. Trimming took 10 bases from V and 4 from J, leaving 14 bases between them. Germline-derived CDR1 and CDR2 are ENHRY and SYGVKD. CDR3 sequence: CASRDKPYEQYF. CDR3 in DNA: TGTGCCAGCCGGGACAAGCCATACGAGCAGTACTTC.

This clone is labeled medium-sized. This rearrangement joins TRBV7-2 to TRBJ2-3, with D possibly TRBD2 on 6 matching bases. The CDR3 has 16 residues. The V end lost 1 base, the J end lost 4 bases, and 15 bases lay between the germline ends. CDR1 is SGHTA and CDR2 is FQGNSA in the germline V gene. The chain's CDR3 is CASSLGLRDPPDTQYF. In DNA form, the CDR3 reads TGTGCCAGCAGCTTAGGTTTGCGGGACCCCCCAGATACGCAGTATTTT.

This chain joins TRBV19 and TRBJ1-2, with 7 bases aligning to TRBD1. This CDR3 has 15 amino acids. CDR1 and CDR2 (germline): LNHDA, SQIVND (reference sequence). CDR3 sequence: CHSTIQGLSDYGYTF. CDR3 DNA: TGTCACAGTACCATACAGGGGCTATCTGACTATGGCTACACCTTC.

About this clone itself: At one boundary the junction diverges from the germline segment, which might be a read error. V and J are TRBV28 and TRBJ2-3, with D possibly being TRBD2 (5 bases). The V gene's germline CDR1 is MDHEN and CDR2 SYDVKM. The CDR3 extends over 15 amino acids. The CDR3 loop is CPSSLNPGVGDTQYF. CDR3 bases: TGTCCCAGCAGTTTGAATCCCGGGGTGGGGGATACGCAGTATTTT.

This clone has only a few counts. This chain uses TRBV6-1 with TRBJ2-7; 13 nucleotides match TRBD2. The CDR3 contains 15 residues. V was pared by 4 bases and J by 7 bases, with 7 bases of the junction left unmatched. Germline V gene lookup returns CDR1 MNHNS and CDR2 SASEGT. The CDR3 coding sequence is TGTGCCAGCAGTGCTTCGACTAGCGGGGGGTCGGAGCAGTACTTC. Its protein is CASSASTSGGSEQYF.

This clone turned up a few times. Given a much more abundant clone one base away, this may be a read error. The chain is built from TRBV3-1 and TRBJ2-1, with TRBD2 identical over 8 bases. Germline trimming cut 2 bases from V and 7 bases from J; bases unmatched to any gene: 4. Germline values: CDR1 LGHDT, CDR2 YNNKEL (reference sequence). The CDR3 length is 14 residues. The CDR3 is CASSQSTGGNEQFF. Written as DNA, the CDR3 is TGTGCCAGCAGCCAAAGTACGGGAGGGAATGAGCAGTTCTTC.

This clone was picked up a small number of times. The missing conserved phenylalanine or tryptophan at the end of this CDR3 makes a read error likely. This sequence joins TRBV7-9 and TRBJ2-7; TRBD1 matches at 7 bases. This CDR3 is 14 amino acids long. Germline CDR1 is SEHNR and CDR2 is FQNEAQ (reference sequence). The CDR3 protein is CVSSLAGTVYEQYL. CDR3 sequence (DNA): TGTGTCAGCAGCTTAGCTGGGACAGTATACGAGCAGTACCTC.

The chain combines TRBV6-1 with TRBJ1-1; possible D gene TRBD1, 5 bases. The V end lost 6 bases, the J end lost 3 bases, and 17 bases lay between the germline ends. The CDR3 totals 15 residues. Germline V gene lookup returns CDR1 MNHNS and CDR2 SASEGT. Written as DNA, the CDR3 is TGTGCCAGCAGGGCCTGGGGGTGCTGGGACACTGAAGCTTTCTTT. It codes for CASRAWGCWDTEAFF.

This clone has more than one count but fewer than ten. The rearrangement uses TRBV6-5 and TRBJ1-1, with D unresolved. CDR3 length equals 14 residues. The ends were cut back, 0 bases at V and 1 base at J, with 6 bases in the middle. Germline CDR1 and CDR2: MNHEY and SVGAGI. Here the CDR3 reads CASSYSPGNTEAFF. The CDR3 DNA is TGTGCCAGCAGTTACTCTCCCGGGAACACTGAAGCTTTCTTT.

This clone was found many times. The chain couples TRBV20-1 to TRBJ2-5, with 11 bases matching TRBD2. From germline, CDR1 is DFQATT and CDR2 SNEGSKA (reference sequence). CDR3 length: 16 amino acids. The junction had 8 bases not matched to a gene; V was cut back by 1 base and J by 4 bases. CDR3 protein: CSARGLLAGDLETQYF. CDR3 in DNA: TGCAGTGCTAGAGGGCTACTAGCGGGAGATTTAGAGACCCAGTACTTC.

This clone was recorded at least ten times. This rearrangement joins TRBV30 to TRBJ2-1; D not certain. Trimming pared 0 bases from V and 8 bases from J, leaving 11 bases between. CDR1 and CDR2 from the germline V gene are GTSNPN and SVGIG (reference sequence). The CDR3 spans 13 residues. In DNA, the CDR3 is TGTGCCTGGAGTGTGGGTAGGGTCGATGAGCAGTTCTTC. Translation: CAWSVGRVDEQFF.

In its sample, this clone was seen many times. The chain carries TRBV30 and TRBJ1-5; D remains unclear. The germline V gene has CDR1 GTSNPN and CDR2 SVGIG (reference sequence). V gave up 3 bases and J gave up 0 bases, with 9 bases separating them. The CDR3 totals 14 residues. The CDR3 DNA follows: TGTGCCTGGAGCCAAGGAGGTAGCAATCAGCCCCAGCATTTT. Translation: CAWSQGGSNQPQHF.

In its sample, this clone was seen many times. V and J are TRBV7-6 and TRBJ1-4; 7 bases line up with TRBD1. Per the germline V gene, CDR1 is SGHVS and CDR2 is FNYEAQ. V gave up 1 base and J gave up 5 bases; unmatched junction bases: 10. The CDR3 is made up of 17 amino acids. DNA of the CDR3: TGTGCCAGCAGCTTAGTGGATATCGGGACAGAAAATGAAAAACTGTTTTTT. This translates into CASSLVDIGTENEKLFF. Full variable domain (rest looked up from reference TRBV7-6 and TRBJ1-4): GAGVSQSPRYKVTKRGQDVALRCDPISGHVSLYWYRQALGQGPEFLTYFNYEAQQDKSGLPNDRFSAERPEGSISTLTIQRTEQRDSAMYRCASSLVDIGTENEKLFFGSGTQLSVL.

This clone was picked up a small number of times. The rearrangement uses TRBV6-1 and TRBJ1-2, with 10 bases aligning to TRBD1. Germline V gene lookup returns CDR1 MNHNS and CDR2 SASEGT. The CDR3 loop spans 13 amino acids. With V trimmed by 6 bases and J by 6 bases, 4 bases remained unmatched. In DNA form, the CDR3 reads TGTGCCAGCAGATGGGACAGGGGTGATGGCTACACCTTC. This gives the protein CASRWDRGDGYTF.

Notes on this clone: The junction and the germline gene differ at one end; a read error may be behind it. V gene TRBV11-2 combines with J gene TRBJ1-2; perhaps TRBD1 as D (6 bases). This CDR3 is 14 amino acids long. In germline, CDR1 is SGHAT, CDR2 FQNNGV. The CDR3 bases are TGTGCCAGCAGCTTAGAACCGGACAGATTTGGCTGCACCTTC. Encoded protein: CASSLEPDRFGCTF.

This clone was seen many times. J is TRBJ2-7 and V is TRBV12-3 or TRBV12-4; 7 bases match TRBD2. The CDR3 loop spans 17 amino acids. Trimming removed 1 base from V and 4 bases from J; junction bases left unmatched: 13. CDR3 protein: CASSLVRPSGIFYEQYF. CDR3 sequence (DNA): TGTGCCAGCAGTTTAGTCCGCCCTAGCGGAATTTTTTACGAGCAGTACTTC.

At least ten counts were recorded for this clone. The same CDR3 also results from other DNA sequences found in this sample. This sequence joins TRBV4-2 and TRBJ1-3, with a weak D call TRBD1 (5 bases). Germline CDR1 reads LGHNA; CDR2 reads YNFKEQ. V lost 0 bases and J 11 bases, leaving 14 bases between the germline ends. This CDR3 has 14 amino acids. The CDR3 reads CASSQETGGNAIYF. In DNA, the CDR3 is TGTGCCAGCAGCCAAGAGACCGGGGGGAACGCCATATATTTT.

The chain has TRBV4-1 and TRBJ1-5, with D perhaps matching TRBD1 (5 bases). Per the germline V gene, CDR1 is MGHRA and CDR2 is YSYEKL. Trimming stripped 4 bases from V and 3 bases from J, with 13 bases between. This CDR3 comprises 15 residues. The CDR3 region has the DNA TGCGCCAGCAGCCCGGATGGGGGGGTCAATCAGCCCCAGCATTTT. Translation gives CASSPDGGVNQPQHF.

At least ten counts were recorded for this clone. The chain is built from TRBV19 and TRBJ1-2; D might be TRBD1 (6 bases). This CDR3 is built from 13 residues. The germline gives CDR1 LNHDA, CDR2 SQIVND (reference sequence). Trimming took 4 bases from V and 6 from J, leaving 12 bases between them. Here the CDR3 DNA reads TGTGCCAGTAGTACTCGGACAGCTAATGGCTACACCTTC. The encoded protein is CASSTRTANGYTF.

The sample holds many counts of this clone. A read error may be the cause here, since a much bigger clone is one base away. In DNA, the CDR3 is TGCGCCAGCAGCTTGGGGCAGAGTAACTATGGCTACATCTTC. Protein product: CASSLGQSNYGYIF. The rearrangement links TRBV5-1 to TRBJ1-2, with D unclear. Germline V CDR1 and CDR2: SGHRS, YFSETQ. This CDR3 spans 14 amino acids.

CDR3 in amino acids: CASSPRDVVANEQYF. The CDR3 nucleotides read TGTGCCAGCTCACCGAGGGACGTAGTTGCGAACGAGCAGTACTTC. V and J are TRBV18 and TRBJ2-7; D might be TRBD1 or TRBD2, each matching 5 bases. Germline values: CDR1 KGHSH, CDR2 LQKENI. The CDR3 extends over 15 amino acids. V lost 3 bases, J lost 5 bases, and 17 bases lay in between.

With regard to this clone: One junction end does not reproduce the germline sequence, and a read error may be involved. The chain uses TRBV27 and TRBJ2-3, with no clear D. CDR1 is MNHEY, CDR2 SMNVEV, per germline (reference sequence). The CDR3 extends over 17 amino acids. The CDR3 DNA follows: TGTGCCAGCAGTTTAAGGGTTTGTGGAGCAAGCACAGATACTCAGTATTTT. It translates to CASSLRVCGASTDTQYF.

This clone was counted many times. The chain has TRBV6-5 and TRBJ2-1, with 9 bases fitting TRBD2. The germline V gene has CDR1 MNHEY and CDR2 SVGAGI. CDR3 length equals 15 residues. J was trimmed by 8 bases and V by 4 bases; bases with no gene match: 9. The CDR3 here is CASSLVEREDHEQFF. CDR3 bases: TGTGCCAGCAGTTTAGTCGAGCGGGAGGATCATGAGCAGTTCTTC.

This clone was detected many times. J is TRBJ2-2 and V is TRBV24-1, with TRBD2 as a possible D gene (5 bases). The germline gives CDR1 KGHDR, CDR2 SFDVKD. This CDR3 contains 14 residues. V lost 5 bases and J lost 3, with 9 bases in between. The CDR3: CATSAPGDTGELFF. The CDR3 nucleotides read TGTGCCACCAGTGCCCCCGGGGACACCGGGGAGCTGTTTTTT.

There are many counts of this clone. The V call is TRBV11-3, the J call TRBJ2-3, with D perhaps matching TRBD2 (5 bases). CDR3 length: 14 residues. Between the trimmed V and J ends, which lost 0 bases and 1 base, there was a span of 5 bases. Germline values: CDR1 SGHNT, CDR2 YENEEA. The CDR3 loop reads CASSLDGGTDTQYF. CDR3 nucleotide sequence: TGTGCCAGCAGCTTAGACGGGGGCACAGATACGCAGTATTTT.

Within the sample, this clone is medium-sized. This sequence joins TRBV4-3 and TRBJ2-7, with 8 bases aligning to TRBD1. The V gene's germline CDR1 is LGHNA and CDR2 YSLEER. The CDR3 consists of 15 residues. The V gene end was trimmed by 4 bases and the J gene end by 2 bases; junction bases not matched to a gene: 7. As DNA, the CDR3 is TGCGCCAGCAGCCCAGGCTGGGACAGGACCTACGAGCAGTACTTC. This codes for CASSPGWDRTYEQYF.

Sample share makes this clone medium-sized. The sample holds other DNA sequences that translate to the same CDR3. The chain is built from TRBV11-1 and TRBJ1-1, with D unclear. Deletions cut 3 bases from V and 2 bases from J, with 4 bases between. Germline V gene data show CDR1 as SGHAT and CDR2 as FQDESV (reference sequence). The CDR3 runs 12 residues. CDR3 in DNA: TGTGCCAGCAGCTTCAGCAACACTGAAGCTTTCTTT. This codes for CASSFSNTEAFF.

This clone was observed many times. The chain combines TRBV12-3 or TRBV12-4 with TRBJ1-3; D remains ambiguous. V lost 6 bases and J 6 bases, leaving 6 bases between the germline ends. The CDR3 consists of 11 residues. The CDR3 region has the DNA TGTGCCAGCAGCCTGCTAAACACCATATATTTT. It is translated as CASSLLNTIYF.